Listed below are T cell receptor beta chains from one sample, sequenced in a study of blood T cell repertoires in COVID-19. Libraries were prepared by immunoSEQ multiplex PCR; TCRdb keeps only in-frame clonotypes and omits some of them. This table holds hundreds of thousands of clones, more than 70% found once. The source material was PBMCs or T cells enriched from blood (not recorded which). These receptors were obtained from a woman aged 40-49 years with acute COVID-19. Both conserved end residues are part of each CDR3. A D gene is named only where the DNA matches it firmly. A clone size is listed for some rows: how often the clone was seen (once, few, many), or a class if it is expanded.

J gene | D gene | CDR3 length | V gene | clone size | CDR3 DNA | CDR3 protein
TRBJ2-7 | TRBD2 | 17 | TRBV9 | NA | TGTGCCAGCAGCGTAGCGTACCCCCCAGCGGGGGAGTACGAGCAGTACTTC | CASSVAYPPAGEYEQYF
TRBJ1-2 | NA | 13 | TRBV3-1/TRBV3-2 | NA | TGTGCCAGCAGCTCCGACAGTCTATATGGCTACACCTTC | CASSSDSLYGYTF
TRBJ1-1 | NA | 13 | TRBV14 | NA | TGTGCCAGTAACAGGGTCCTAGGGGCTGAAGCTTTCTTT | CASNRVLGAEAFF
TRBJ1-1 | TRBD1 | 14 | TRBV10-3 | NA | TGTGCCATCAGGGGGACAGCAAATTTTCAAGAAGCTTTCTTT | CAIRGTANFQEAFF
TRBJ2-4 | NA | 13 | TRBV4-1 | NA | TGCGCCAGCAGCCAAGGAGGGCGACACATTCAGTACTTC | CASSQGGRHIQYF
TRBJ1-2 | NA | 13 | TRBV3-1/TRBV3-2 | NA | TGTGCCAGCAGCCAAGAAAAGCAGGGCCCCAGTACCTTC | CASSQEKQGPSTF
TRBJ2-7 | TRBD2 | 17 | TRBV4-3 | few | TGCGCCAGCAGCCACGCGGGACTAGCGGGAGAGGGCGGCGGGCAGTACTTC | CASSHAGLAGEGGGQYF
TRBJ1-1 | NA | 16 | TRBV11-2 | NA | TGTGCCAGCAGCTTAGATCTGGCGGGGATGAACACTGAAGCTTTCTTT | CASSLDLAGMNTEAFF
TRBJ1-2 | TRBD1 | 15 | TRBV7-2 | NA | TGTGCCAGCAGCTTGATTACAGGGGTTGACTATGGCTACACCTTC | CASSLITGVDYGYTF
TRBJ2-7 | NA | 14 | TRBV7-3 | NA | TGTGCCAGCAGCCCCGACAGGCGAAGTGAGGAGCAGTACTTC | CASSPDRRSEEQYF
TRBJ2-1 | TRBD1 | 16 | TRBV9 | few | TGTGCCAGCAGCCCGAGGGGGACAGGGGATTACAATGAGCAGTTCTTC | CASSPRGTGDYNEQFF
TRBJ2-1 | NA | 15 | TRBV6-2/TRBV6-3 | NA | TGTGCCAGCAGTTACCAGATCCCATCCTACAATGAGCAGTTCTTC | CASSYQIPSYNEQFF
TRBJ2-7 | NA | 14 | TRBV24-1 | once | TGTGCCACCAGTGATTTGTGGACAGCGCCCTGCGGTGTCTTC | CATSDLWTAPCGVF
TRBJ2-7 | TRBD1 | 13 | TRBV19 | NA | TGTGCCAGTACCGCCGGGACAGATTACGAGCAGTACTTC | CASTAGTDYEQYF
TRBJ1-1 | NA | 13 | TRBV28 | NA | TGTGCCAGCAGTTTATCGGTGAACACTGAAGCTTTCTTT | CASSLSVNTEAFF
TRBJ2-5 | TRBD1 | 15 | TRBV5-4 | NA | TGTGCCAGCAGCGGGGACAGGGTAGGTCAAGAGACCCAGTACTTC | CASSGDRVGQETQYF
TRBJ1-5 | NA | 14 | TRBV18 | few | TGTGCCAGCTCACCTACAGGGTATGATCAGCCCCAGCATTTT | CASSPTGYDQPQHF
TRBJ1-1 | TRBD1 | 18 | TRBV28 | NA | TGTGCCAGCAGTTTATTCACCTCACAGGGGGCGATGAACACTGAAGCTTTCTTT | CASSLFTSQGAMNTEAFF
TRBJ1-1 | NA | 15 | TRBV18 | NA | TGTGCTAGCTCACCGGCCGCGGTCTCGAGAACTGAAGCTTTCTTT | CASSPAAVSRTEAFF
TRBJ1-1 | NA | 16 | TRBV28 | NA | TGTGCCAGCAGTTCCCGGACAAATCCAAGGGACACTGAAGCTTTCTTT | CASSSRTNPRDTEAFF
TRBJ2-1 | TRBD1 | 16 | TRBV7-8 | once | TGTGCCAGCAGCCTTCGGACAGGGGGATACGATAATGAGCAGTTCTTC | CASSLRTGGYDNEQFF
TRBJ1-1 | TRBD1 | 12 | TRBV30 | NA | TGTGCCTGTCTCAGGGGGCACACTGAAGCTTTCTTT | CACLRGHTEAFF
TRBJ1-3 | NA | 15 | TRBV5-5 | NA | TGTGCCAGCAGCTACGCAGGGTTTTCTGGAAACACCATATATTTT | CASSYAGFSGNTIYF
TRBJ2-5 | TRBD2 | 15 | TRBV4-2 | many | TGTGCCAGCAGCCAAGATCGGGGGGGCCAAGAGACCCAGTACTTC | CASSQDRGGQETQYF
TRBJ1-3 | TRBD1 | 16 | TRBV11-2 | NA | TGTGCCAGCAGCTTAGTAATACAGGGGGTCGGAAACACCATATATTTT | CASSLVIQGVGNTIYF
TRBJ2-3 | NA | 11 | TRBV20-1 | NA | TGCAGTGCTAGCCTCGGGGATACGCAGTATTTT | CSASLGDTQYF
TRBJ2-7 | TRBD1 | 13 | TRBV6-2/TRBV6-3 | NA | TGTGCCAGCAGTTTCCGGGACAGGGACCAGCAGTACTTC | CASSFRDRDQQYF
TRBJ2-1 | TRBD1 | 15 | TRBV7-3 | few | TGTGCCAGCAGCATTCGGCCAGGGGGCTGGGATGAGCAGTTCTTC | CASSIRPGGWDEQFF
TRBJ1-5 | TRBD1 | 13 | TRBV11-2 | NA | TGTGCCAGCAGCTTAGTGGGGGACAGTACCCAGCATTTT | CASSLVGDSTQHF
TRBJ1-2 | NA | 13 | TRBV27 | NA | TGTGCCACCCTCGACAGGAGTAACTATGGCTACACCTTC | CATLDRSNYGYTF
TRBJ2-7 | NA | 12 | TRBV6-5 | NA | TGTGCCAGCAGTCACAACAACTACGAGCAGTACTTC | CASSHNNYEQYF
TRBJ2-2 | TRBD1 | 15 | TRBV19 | NA | TGTGCCAGTAGTATCCTGGACAGGGAGGCCGGGGAGCTGTTTTTT | CASSILDREAGELFF
TRBJ1-4 | NA | 14 | TRBV19 | NA | TGTGCCAGTAGGGGAGACAGGAGGAATGAAAAACTGTTTTTT | CASRGDRRNEKLFF
TRBJ2-2 | NA | 13 | TRBV19 | NA | TGTGCCAGTAGTATTGATGAAGGGGTGAAGCTGTTTTTT | CASSIDEGVKLFF
TRBJ1-4 | NA | 12 | TRBV12-3/TRBV12-4 | NA | TGTGCCAGCAGTTTACGGGAGGAAAAACTGTTTTTT | CASSLREEKLFF
TRBJ2-3 | TRBD2 | 16 | TRBV11-2 | NA | TGTGCCAGCAGCTTAGTTCGACGGGGGGGCACAGATACGCAGTATTTT | CASSLVRRGGTDTQYF
TRBJ1-5 | NA | 15 | TRBV18 | NA | TGTGCCAGCTCACCACGGGGCAATGACAATCAGCCCCAGCATTTT | CASSPRGNDNQPQHF
TRBJ2-1 | NA | 12 | TRBV27 | NA | TGTGCCAGCATCAGGGGTGAAGGTGAGCAGTTCTTC | CASIRGEGEQFF
TRBJ2-3 | TRBD1 | 17 | TRBV27 | NA | TGTGCCAGCAGTCCATTGACGGGGACAGGGATCACAGATACGCAGTATTTT | CASSPLTGTGITDTQYF
TRBJ1-2 | NA | 15 | TRBV28 | NA | TGTGCCAGCAGTATCCCAGGTTGGGTTGACTATGGCTACACCTTC | CASSIPGWVDYGYTF
TRBJ2-5 | TRBD2 | 16 | TRBV5-1 | many | TGCGCCAGCAGCCCTGGGACTAGCGGGAGTGGAGAGACCCAGTACTTC | CASSPGTSGSGETQYF
TRBJ1-4 | TRBD1 | 14 | TRBV19 | NA | TGTGCCAGTAGTATCGACAGGGTGGGTGAAAAACTGTTTTTT | CASSIDRVGEKLFF
TRBJ2-3 | TRBD2 | 15 | TRBV6-5 | NA | TGTGCCAGCAGGTCCCAGCGGGGCCGCACAGATACGCAGTATTTT | CASRSQRGRTDTQYF
TRBJ2-1 | TRBD2 | 14 | TRBV7-2 | NA | TGTGCCAGCAGCTTAGGACTAGCGAACAATGAGCAGTTCTTC | CASSLGLANNEQFF
TRBJ1-2 | TRBD1 | 15 | TRBV9 | many | TGTGCCAGCAGCGTCGGGACAGCCCCTAACTATGGCTACACCTTC | CASSVGTAPNYGYTF
TRBJ2-5 | NA | 17 | TRBV19 | NA | TGTGCCAGTAGTATCTCAACCGGGTCCCCAAGGCAAGAGACCCAGTACTTC | CASSISTGSPRQETQYF
TRBJ2-1 | TRBD2 | 14 | TRBV29-1 | NA | TGCAGCGTTGAAACGGGACTAGCGGCCCGGGGACAGTTCTTC | CSVETGLAARGQFF
TRBJ1-5 | NA | 14 | TRBV7-2 | NA | TGTGCCAGCAGCTTCGTGGGGGCTGGTCAGCCCCAGCATTTT | CASSFVGAGQPQHF
TRBJ1-1 | TRBD1 | 14 | TRBV11-2 | NA | TGTGCCAGCAGCTTCGGGGACAGGAACACTGAAGCTTTCTTT | CASSFGDRNTEAFF
TRBJ1-6 | NA | 15 | TRBV28 | few | TGTGCCAGCAGTTTAGGGGGGTCCTATAATTCACCCCTCCACTTT | CASSLGGSYNSPLHF
TRBJ1-2 | NA | 13 | TRBV3-1/TRBV3-2 | NA | TGTGCCAGCAGCCACAGGGATAACTATGGCTACACCTTC | CASSHRDNYGYTF
TRBJ1-6 | NA | 14 | TRBV10-3 | few | TGTGCCATCAGTGAACGGGTGCGGGATTCACCCCTCCACTTT | CAISERVRDSPLHF
TRBJ1-5 | NA | 13 | TRBV2 | NA | TGTGCCAGCAGTCGCGTGGAGGACCAGCCCCAGCATTTT | CASSRVEDQPQHF
TRBJ1-5 | TRBD1 | 15 | TRBV28 | few | TGTGCCAGCAGCCGCCGGGGACAGTCAAATCAGCCCCAGCATTTT | CASSRRGQSNQPQHF
TRBJ1-5 | NA | 14 | TRBV29-1 | NA | TGCAGCGTTGTTTTCTCCCGGCGGGGGGAGCCCCAGCATTTT | CSVVFSRRGEPQHF